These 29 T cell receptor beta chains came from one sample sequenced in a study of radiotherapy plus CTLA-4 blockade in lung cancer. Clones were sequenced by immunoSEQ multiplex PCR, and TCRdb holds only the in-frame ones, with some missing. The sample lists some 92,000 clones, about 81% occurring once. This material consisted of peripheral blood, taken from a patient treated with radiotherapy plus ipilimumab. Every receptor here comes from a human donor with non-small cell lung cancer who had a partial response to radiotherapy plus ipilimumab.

In nucleotides, the CDR3 is TGTGCCAGCAGTTCCGAGGGATACACTGAAGCTTTCTTT. Translation gives CASSSEGYTEAFF. The chain is built from TRBV6-5 and TRBJ1-1; D not certain. The CDR3 is 13 residues long. Trimming pared 4 bases from V and 3 bases from J, leaving 9 bases between. The germline V gene encodes CDR1 MNHEY and CDR2 SVGAGI.

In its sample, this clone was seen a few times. The CDR3 loop reads CASRTGDMVTEAFF. The CDR3 DNA follows: TGTGCCAGCAGAACAGGGGATATGGTCACTGAAGCTTTCTTT. The gene calls are TRBV28 and TRBJ1-1; 7 bases align to TRBD1. CDR3 length equals 14 residues. CDR1 is MDHEN, CDR2 SYDVKM, per germline. The V segment lost 6 bases and the J segment 4 bases; nucleotides outside the gene matches: 8.

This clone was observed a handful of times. CDR3 nucleotides: TGTGCCAGCAGCCCAGCCCGGGGAGTACAGTATTTT. Protein sequence: CASSPARGVQYF. V usage is TRBV11-3 and J usage is TRBJ2-3; D possibly corresponds to TRBD2 (5 bases). Germline V gene data show CDR1 as SGHNT and CDR2 as YENEEA. Trimming stripped 5 bases from V and 12 bases from J, with 15 bases between. This CDR3 has 12 amino acids.

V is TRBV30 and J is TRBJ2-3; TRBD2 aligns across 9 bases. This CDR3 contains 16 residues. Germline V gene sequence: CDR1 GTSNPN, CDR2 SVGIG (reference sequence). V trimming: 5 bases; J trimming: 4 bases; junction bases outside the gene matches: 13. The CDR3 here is CAWQAWGAGGSDTQYF. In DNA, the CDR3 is TGTGCCTGGCAAGCATGGGGGGCGGGAGGGTCAGATACGCAGTATTTT.

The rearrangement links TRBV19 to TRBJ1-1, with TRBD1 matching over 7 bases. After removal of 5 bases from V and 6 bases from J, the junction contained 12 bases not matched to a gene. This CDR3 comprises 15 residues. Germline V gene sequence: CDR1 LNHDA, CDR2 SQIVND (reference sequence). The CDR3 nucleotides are TGTGCCAGTAGTCCCGGGACAGCCTCACGCGCTGAAGCTTTCTTT. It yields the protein CASSPGTASRAEAFF.

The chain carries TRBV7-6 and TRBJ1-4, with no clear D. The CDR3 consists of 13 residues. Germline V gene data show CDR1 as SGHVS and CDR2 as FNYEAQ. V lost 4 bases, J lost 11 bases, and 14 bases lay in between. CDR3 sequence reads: CASSSEPGIKLFF. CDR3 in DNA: TGTGCCAGCAGCTCCGAACCGGGAATCAAACTGTTTTTT. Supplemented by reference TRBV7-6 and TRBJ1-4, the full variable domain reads GAGVSQSPRYKVTKRGQDVALRCDPISGHVSLYWYRQALGQGPEFLTYFNYEAQQDKSGLPNDRFSAERPEGSISTLTIQRTEQRDSAMYRCASSSEPGIKLFFGSGTQLSVL.

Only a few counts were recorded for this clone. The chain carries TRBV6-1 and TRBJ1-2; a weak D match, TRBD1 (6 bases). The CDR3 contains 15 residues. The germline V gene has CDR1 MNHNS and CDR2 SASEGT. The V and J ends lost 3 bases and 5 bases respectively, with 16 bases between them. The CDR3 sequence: CASSDLGGAQYGYTF. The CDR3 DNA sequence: TGTGCCAGCAGTGACCTCGGGGGGGCTCAGTATGGCTACACCTTC.

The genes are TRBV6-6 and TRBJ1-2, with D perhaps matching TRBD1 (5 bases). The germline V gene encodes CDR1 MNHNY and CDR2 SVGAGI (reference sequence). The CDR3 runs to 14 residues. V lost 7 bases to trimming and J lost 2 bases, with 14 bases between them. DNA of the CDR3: TGTGCCAGCACCCTCGGGACTGCAAACTATGGCTACACCTTC. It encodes CASTLGTANYGYTF.

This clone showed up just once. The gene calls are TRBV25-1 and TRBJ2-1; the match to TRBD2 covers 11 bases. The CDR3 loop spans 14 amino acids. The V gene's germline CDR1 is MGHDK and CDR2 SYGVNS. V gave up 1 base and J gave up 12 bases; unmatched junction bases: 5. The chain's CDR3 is CASSEWTSGLAQFF. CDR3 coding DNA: TGTGCCAGCAGTGAATGGACTAGCGGGCTGGCGCAGTTCTTC.

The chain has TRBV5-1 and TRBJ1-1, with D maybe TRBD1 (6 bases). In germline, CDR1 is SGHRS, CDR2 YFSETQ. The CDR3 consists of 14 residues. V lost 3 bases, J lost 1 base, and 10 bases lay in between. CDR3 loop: CASSSGQQNTEAFF. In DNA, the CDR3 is TGCGCCAGCAGCTCTGGACAGCAGAACACTGAAGCTTTCTTT.

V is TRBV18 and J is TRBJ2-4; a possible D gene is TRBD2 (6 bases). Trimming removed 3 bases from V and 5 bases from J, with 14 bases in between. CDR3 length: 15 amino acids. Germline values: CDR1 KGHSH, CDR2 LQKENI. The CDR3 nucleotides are TGTGCCAGCTCACCTCCCGGGACTTATGAAAACATTCAGTACTTC. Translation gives CASSPPGTYENIQYF.

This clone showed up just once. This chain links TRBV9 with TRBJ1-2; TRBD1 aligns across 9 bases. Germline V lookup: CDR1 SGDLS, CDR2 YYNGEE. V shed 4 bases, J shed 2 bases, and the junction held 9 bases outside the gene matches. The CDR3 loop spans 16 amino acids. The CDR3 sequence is CASSNPGQGPNYGYTF. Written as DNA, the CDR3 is TGTGCCAGCAGCAACCCGGGACAGGGTCCCAACTATGGCTACACCTTC.

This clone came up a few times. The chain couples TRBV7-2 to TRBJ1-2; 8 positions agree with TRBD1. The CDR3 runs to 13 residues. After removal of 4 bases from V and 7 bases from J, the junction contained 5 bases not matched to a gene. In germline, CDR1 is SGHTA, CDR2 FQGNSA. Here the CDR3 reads CASSSTGEFGYTF. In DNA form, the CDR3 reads TGTGCCAGCAGCTCGACAGGGGAATTTGGCTACACCTTC.

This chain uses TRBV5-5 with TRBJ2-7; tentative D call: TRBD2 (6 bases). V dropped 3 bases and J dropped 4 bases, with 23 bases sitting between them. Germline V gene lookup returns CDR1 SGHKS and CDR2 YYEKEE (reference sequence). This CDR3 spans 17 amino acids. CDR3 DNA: TGTGCCAGCAGCTGGGGATCTAGGCGGGAAGGTGGTTACGAGCAGTACTTC. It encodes CASSWGSRREGGYEQYF.

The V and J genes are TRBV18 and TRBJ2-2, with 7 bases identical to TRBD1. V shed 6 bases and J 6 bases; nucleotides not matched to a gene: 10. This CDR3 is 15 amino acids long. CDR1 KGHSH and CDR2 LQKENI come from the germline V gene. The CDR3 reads CASSERQGRAGELFF. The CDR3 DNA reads TGTGCCAGCTCCGAGCGACAGGGAAGGGCCGGGGAGCTGTTTTTT. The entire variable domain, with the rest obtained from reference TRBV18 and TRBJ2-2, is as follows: NAGVMQNPRHLVRRRGQEARLRCSPMKGHSHVYWYRQLPEEGLKFMVYLQKENIIDESGMPKERFSAEFPKEGPSILRIQQVVRGDSAAYFCASSERQGRAGELFFGEGSRLTVL.

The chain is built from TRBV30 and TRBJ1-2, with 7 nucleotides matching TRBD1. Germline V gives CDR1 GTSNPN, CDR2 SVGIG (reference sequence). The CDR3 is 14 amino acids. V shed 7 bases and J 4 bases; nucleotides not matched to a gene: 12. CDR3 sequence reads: CAYRPTGQSYGYTF. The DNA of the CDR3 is TGTGCCTATCGACCGACAGGGCAAAGCTATGGCTACACCTTC.

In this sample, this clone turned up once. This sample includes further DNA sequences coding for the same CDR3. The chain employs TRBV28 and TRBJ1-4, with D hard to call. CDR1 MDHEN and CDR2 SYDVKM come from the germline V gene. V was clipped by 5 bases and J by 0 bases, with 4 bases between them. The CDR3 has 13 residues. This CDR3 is CASSPATNEKLFF. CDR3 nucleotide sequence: TGTGCCAGCAGTCCGGCAACTAATGAAAAACTGTTTTTT. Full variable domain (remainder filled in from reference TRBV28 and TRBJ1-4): DVKVTQSSRYLVKRTGEKVFLECVQDMDHENMFWYRQDPGLGLRLIYFSYDVKMKEKGDIPEGYSVSREKKERFSLILESASTNQTSMYLCASSPATNEKLFFGSGTQLSVL.

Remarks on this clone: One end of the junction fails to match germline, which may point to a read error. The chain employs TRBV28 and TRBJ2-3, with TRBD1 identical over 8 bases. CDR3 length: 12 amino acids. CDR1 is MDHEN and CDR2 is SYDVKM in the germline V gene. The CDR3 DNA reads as TGTGCCAGCAGTGCACCGGGACAGGTCCAACATTTT. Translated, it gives CASSAPGQVQHF.

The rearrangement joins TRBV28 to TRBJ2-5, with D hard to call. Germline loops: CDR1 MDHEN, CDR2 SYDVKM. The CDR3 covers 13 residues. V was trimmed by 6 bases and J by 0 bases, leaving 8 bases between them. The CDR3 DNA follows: TGTGCCAGCAGCCCGCGCCACCAAGAGACCCAGTACTTC. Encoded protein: CASSPRHQETQYF.

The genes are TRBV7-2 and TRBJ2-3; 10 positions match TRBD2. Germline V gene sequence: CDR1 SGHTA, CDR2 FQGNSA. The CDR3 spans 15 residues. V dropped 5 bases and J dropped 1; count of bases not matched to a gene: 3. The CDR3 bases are TGTGCCAGCAGCCTCGGACTAGCGGGCACAGATACGCAGTATTTT. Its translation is CASSLGLAGTDTQYF.

This CDR3 is CASSVGQGQASYEQYF. As DNA, the CDR3 is TGTGCCAGCAGCGTAGGCCAGGGCCAGGCCTCCTACGAGCAGTACTTC. The chain has TRBV9 and TRBJ2-7; weak D call: TRBD1 (5 bases). The CDR3 totals 16 residues. Germline assignment: CDR1 SGDLS and CDR2 YYNGEE. V gave up 0 bases and J gave up 0 bases, with 13 bases separating them.

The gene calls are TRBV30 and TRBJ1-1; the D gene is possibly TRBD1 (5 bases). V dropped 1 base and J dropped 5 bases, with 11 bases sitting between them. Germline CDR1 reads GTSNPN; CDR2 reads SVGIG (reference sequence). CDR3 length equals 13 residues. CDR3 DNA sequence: TGTGCCTGGAGTGCCCTGGGGGGGACTGAAGCTTTCTTT. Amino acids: CAWSALGGTEAFF. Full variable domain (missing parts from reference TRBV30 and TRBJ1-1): SQTIHQWPATLVQPVGSPLSLECTVEGTSNPNLYWYRQAAGRGLQLLFYSVGIGQISSEVPQNLSASRPQDRQFILSSKKLLLSDSGFYLCAWSALGGTEAFFGQGTRLTVV.

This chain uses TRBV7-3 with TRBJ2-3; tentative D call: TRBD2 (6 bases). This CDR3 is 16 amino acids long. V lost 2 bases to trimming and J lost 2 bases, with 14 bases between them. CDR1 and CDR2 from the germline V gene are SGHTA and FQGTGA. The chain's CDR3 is CASSLGRGRLTDTQYF. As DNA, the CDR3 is TGTGCCAGCAGCTTAGGGCGGGGACGTCTCACAGATACGCAGTATTTT.

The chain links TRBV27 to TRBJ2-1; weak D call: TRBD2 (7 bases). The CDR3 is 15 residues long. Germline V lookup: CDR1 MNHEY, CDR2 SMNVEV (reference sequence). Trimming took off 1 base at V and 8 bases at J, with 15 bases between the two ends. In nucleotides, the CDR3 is TGTGCCAGCAGTTTATTTGGGAGGGGGGCTGATGAGCAGTTCTTC. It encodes CASSLFGRGADEQFF.

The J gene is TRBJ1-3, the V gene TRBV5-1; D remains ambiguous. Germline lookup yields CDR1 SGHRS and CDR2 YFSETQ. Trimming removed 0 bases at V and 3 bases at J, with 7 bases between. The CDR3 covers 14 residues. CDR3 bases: TGCGCCAGCAGCTTGGGGCAGAATGGAAACACCATATATTTT. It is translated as CASSLGQNGNTIYF.

CDR3 loop: CASSWDFTEETQYF. CDR3 nucleotide sequence: TGTGCCAGCAGCTGGGACTTTACGGAGGAGACCCAGTACTTC. J is TRBJ2-5 and V is TRBV14; D is possibly TRBD2 (6 bases). Trimming took 5 bases from V and 5 from J, leaving 15 bases between them. The CDR3 is 14 amino acids. In germline, CDR1 is SGHDN, CDR2 FVKESK.

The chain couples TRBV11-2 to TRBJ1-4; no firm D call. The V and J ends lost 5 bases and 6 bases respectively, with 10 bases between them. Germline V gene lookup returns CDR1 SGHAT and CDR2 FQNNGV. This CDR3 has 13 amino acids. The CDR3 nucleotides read TGTGCCAGCAGCCGCGGGCTGGATGAAAAACTGTTTTTT. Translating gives CASSRGLDEKLFF.

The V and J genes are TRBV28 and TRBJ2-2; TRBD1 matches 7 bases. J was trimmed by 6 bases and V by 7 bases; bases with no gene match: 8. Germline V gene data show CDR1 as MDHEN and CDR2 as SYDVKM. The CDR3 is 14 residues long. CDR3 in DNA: TGTGCCAGCAAACTACAGGGGCCCCCCGGGGAGCTGTTTTTT. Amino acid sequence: CASKLQGPPGELFF.

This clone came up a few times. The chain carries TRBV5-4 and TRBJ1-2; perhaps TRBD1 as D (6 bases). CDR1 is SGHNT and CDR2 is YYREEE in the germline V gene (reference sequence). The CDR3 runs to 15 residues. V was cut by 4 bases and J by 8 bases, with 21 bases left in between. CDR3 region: CASSGPGTLKRGYTF. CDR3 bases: TGTGCCAGCAGCGGTCCCGGGACACTTAAGAGAGGCTACACCTTC.